A selection of T cell receptor beta chains follows, all from one sample in a study of CD8 T cells in Susac syndrome. TCRdb recomputed calls from the immunoSEQ multiplex PCR reads with MiXCR, one row per CDR3 protein. The data show 300,000 or so distinct CDR3 sequences, around 92% seen once. The sequenced sample was CD4+ T cells from PBMCs. The receptors come from a human donor with multiple sclerosis. Each CDR3 is given with its conserved first and last residue. The D gene is left open where the match is weak. Size is omitted from some rows. Given values are once, few, many or a class for expanded clones.

D	V	J	size	DNA	CDR3
TRBD2	TRBV7-3	TRBJ2-1	NA	TGTGCCAGCAGCCCGGGGACTAGTCCCAATGAGCAGTTCTTC	CASSPGTSPNEQFF
TRBD2	TRBV7-9	TRBJ2-1	NA	TGTGCCAGCAGCCGCCCCGGGACTAGTTACAATGAGCAGTTCTTC	CASSRPGTSYNEQFF
TRBD1	TRBV24-1	TRBJ1-1	NA	TGTGCCACCAGTGATTCCGGGACAGCTGGTATGAACACTGAAGCTTTCTTT	CATSDSGTAGMNTEAFF
NA	TRBV27	TRBJ2-1	once	TGTGCCAGCAGTAAAGGACCGGGGTATGAGCAGTTCTTC	CASSKGPGYEQFF
NA	TRBV5-1	TRBJ2-7	NA	TGCGCCAGCAGCTTGGTCAGCGGGTACACCTACGAGCAGTACTTC	CASSLVSGYTYEQYF
TRBD1	TRBV12-3/TRBV12-4	TRBJ1-1	NA	TGTGCCAGCAGTATGGGACAGGGGAAAGCTTTCTTT	CASSMGQGKAFF
NA	TRBV20-1	TRBJ2-7	NA	TGCAGTGCTAGCGTCAATGGGATCTCCTACGAGCAGTACTTC	CSASVNGISYEQYF
NA	TRBV3-1	TRBJ1-2	NA	TGTGCCAGCAGCCGGGCCGTCGGGCGATATGGCTACACCTTC	CASSRAVGRYGYTF
NA	TRBV4-1	TRBJ2-1	once	TGCGCCAGCAGCCAGCATGGTAGGTGGGTTGAGCAGTTCTTC	CASSQHGRWVEQFF
TRBD1	TRBV7-3	TRBJ2-6	NA	TGTGCCAGCAGCCGACAGGGAAGGACCTTTGGGGCCAACGTCCTGACTTTC	CASSRQGRTFGANVLTF
NA	TRBV12-3/TRBV12-4	TRBJ2-3	once	TGTGCCAGCAGTTTACGGGCGCGTCTGGACAGAAGCACAGATACGCAGTATTTT	CASSLRARLDRSTDTQYF
TRBD1	TRBV6-1	TRBJ1-5	once	TGTGCCAGCAGTGACAGGGGGGATCAGCCCCAGCATTTT	CASSDRGDQPQHF
NA	TRBV23-1	TRBJ2-7	NA	TGCGCCAGCAGTCAATCCCATGGTGGGGGGGCGCCCAGGGGGTCGGAAGTATACGAGCAGTACTTC	CASSQSHGGGAPRGSEVYEQYF
NA	TRBV18	TRBJ2-3	NA	TGTGCCAGCTCACCAGTCACCTCCGGCACAGATACGCAGTATTTT	CASSPVTSGTDTQYF
NA	TRBV6-5	TRBJ2-5	NA	TGTGCCAGCAGTTACTCGGTGGGACTCCAAGAGACCCAGTACTTC	CASSYSVGLQETQYF
NA	TRBV5-4	TRBJ2-4	NA	TGTGCCAGCAGCATACAGGGGAGGACCAAAAACATTCAGTACTTC	CASSIQGRTKNIQYF
NA	TRBV7-9	TRBJ1-2	NA	TGTGCCAGCAGCCCTCAAGGGTTAGCTAACTATGGCTACACCTTC	CASSPQGLANYGYTF
TRBD1	TRBV27	TRBJ1-3	NA	TGTGCCAGCAGTTCCTGGACAGGGGGAAGAAACACCATATATTTT	CASSSWTGGRNTIYF
NA	TRBV12-5	TRBJ1-1	NA	TGTGCTAGTGGTTTGGGGCCTTACGGGGCTTTCTTT	CASGLGPYGAFF
NA	TRBV20-1	TRBJ2-1	NA	TGCAGTGCTAGAGCTTTCGAGACAGACTCCTACAATGAGCAGTTCTTC	CSARAFETDSYNEQFF
NA	TRBV9	TRBJ1-1	once	TGTGCCAGCAGCGTAGAATCAGGGGTTTACACTGAAGCTTTCTTT	CASSVESGVYTEAFF
TRBD2	TRBV9	TRBJ2-7	NA	TGTGCCAGCAGCGTAGCCCCCGGGACTAGCGGGAGGGTGGACGAGCAGTACTTC	CASSVAPGTSGRVDEQYF
NA	TRBV7-6	TRBJ1-2	NA	TGTGCCAGCAGCCCGGGGTCAGGGTCCGACTACACCTTC	CASSPGSGSDYTF
NA	TRBV12-3/TRBV12-4	TRBJ1-4	NA	TGTGCCAGCAGTTTAGTTGGGAACATCGGAAAACTGTTTTTT	CASSLVGNIGKLFF
NA	TRBV7-9	TRBJ2-1	NA	TGTGCCAGCAGCTTAAGGGCTAGCTATATGGGTGAGCAGTTCTTC	CASSLRASYMGEQFF
TRBD2	TRBV9	TRBJ2-1	NA	TGTGCCAGCAGTTCCACTAGCGCTTATGAGCAGTTCTTC	CASSSTSAYEQFF
NA	TRBV20-1	TRBJ2-3	NA	TGCAGTGCTAGAGTGAGCGGTCTAGCCGATACGCAGTATTTT	CSARVSGLADTQYF
NA	TRBV11-3	TRBJ1-1	NA	TGTGCCAGCAGCCGAGGGGGTCCCGGAAACACTGAAGCTTTCTTT	CASSRGGPGNTEAFF